This TCR beta chain emerged from a study of shared clonotypes between healthy human individuals. Study outcomes and limitations: Clonotype sharing levels among donors were expected to vary with sequencing depth.

Here immunoSEQ multiplex PCR was the method, and the copy in TCRdb shows in-frame clones only, minus some. The sample records 850,000 to 1,100,000 clones, 70% to 80% being singletons. Comments on this clone: No antigen is known for it.

The CDR3 is 14 residues long. Per germline, CDR1 SNHLY and CDR2 FYNNEI. The V end lost 5 bases, the J end lost 7 bases, and 17 bases lay between the germline ends. Material for sequencing was memory CD4+ T cells from PBMCs. Sample subset: CD45RA-negative fraction. The rearrangement uses TRBV2 and TRBJ1-2, with D tentatively TRBD1 (5 bases). The receptor was derived from a man younger than 30 in good health. Some clones in this sample may be carry-over from other donors' samples. CDR3 DNA: TGTGCCAGCAGTAGTAGGGGATGGCTCCTTGGCTACACCTTC. It translates to CASSSRGWLLGYTF. Full variable domain (outside the CDR3, taken from reference TRBV2 and TRBJ1-2): EPEVTQTPSHQVTQMGQEVILRCVPISNHLYFYWYRQILGQKVEFLVSFYNNEISEKSEIFDDQFSVERPDGSNFTLKIRSTKLEDSAMYFCASSSRGWLLGYTFGSGTRLTVV.